This T cell receptor beta chain derives from a study of sequential checkpoint blockade in melanoma. Measured with immunoSEQ multiplex PCR; TCRdb has only the in-frame clones, and not every one. The table lists over 25,000 clones, roughly 77% of them singletons, with less than 15% in the top ten. This CDR3 spans 15 amino acids. Germline values: CDR1 LGHNA, CDR2 YNFKEQ. Trimming cost V 1 base and J 0 bases, with 9 bases left between them. Treatment: randomized to nivolumab then ipilimumab (arm A) or the reverse (arm B). The specimen was CD8+ T cells sorted from blood (inferred from file names), collected from a patient given nivolumab and ipilimumab in sequence. This receptor was obtained from a human donor with melanoma. The chain links TRBV4-2 to TRBJ1-1; D might be TRBD1 (5 bases). The CDR3 nucleotides are TGTGCCAGCAGCCAAGCGGAGGGGCTGAACACTGAAGCTTTCTTT. Translated: CASSQAEGLNTEAFF.